This is a list of T cell receptor beta chains from one sample in a study of blood T cell repertoires in COVID-19. Profiled with immunoSEQ multiplex PCR; TCRdb holds only in-frame clones, not every one. The table has around 250,000 clones, 70% to 85% seen once. The material sequenced was peripheral blood. The receptors derive from an elderly woman with acute or convalescent COVID-19. The CDR3 runs from the conserved cysteine through the conserved F or W. D genes are given only for firm matches. Some rows mark clone size as missing; the rest say once, few, many or name a class of expanded clone.

D | size | J | V | CDR3 | DNA
TRBD1 | once | TRBJ1-2 | TRBV12-3/TRBV12-4 | CASSSTGGDGYTF | TGTGCCAGCAGTTCCACAGGGGGCGATGGCTACACCTTC
TRBD1 | . | TRBJ1-5 | TRBV19 | CASSKGTAGVQPQHF | TGTGCCAGTAGCAAAGGGACAGCGGGGGTGCAGCCCCAGCATTTT
TRBD1 | . | TRBJ2-5 | TRBV7-9 | CASTLTGQVLTETQYF | TGTGCCAGCACCTTGACAGGACAGGTTTTGACGGAGACCCAGTACTTC
TRBD1 | . | TRBJ1-4 | TRBV28 | CASRPGQETPTNEKLFF | TGTGCCAGCAGACCCGGACAGGAGACTCCAACTAATGAAAAACTGTTTTTT
. | . | TRBJ2-5 | TRBV6-6 | CASSRTKQETQYF | TGTGCCAGCAGTAGGACTAAACAAGAGACCCAGTACTTC
. | . | TRBJ1-4 | TRBV6-6 | CASSPGGRSNEKLFF | TGTGCCAGCAGTCCCGGGGGACGATCTAATGAAAAACTGTTTTTT
TRBD1 | . | TRBJ1-5 | TRBV3-1/TRBV3-2 | CASSQGTGGSIGNQPQHF | TGTGCCAGCAGCCAGGGGACAGGGGGCTCCATTGGCAATCAGCCCCAGCATTTT
. | . | TRBJ1-4 | TRBV5-8 | CASSLRQGKRFEKLFF | TGTGCCAGCAGCTTGCGGCAGGGGAAGCGATTTGAAAAACTGTTTTTT
TRBD1 | . | TRBJ1-2 | TRBV2 | CASSEEGTGYGYTF | TGTGCCAGCAGTGAAGAAGGGACAGGCTATGGCTACACCTTC
TRBD1 | . | TRBJ1-2 | TRBV6-4 | CASSNQQGSGGYTF | TGTGCCAGCAGTAACCAACAGGGGTCTGGCGGCTACACCTTC
. | . | TRBJ1-1 | TRBV27 | CASSVQEPANTEAFF | TGTGCCAGCAGCGTCCAGGAACCTGCGAACACTGAAGCTTTCTTT
TRBD1 | . | TRBJ2-1 | TRBV9 | CASSVTGDRGQNEQFF | TGTGCCAGCAGCGTAACTGGGGACAGGGGGCAGAATGAGCAGTTCTTC
TRBD1 | . | TRBJ1-4 | TRBV5-1 | CASSPRTGGDEKLFF | TGCGCCAGCAGCCCCAGGACAGGGGGAGATGAAAAACTGTTTTTT
. | . | TRBJ1-2 | TRBV19 | CARPPRGSYGYTF | TGTGCCAGACCACCGCGCGGATCTTATGGCTACACCTTC
. | . | TRBJ1-1 | TRBV11-1 | CASSYAETEAFF | TGTGCCAGCAGCTACGCGGAAACTGAAGCTTTCTTT
. | . | TRBJ1-6 | TRBV6-6 | CASSHDVGQSLHF | TGTGCCAGCAGCCACGATGTGGGGCAAAGCCTCCACTTT
. | . | TRBJ2-7 | TRBV4-2 | CASSQVGTVNYEQYF | TGTGCCAGCAGCCAAGTCGGTACGGTTAACTACGAGCAGTACTTC
. | . | TRBJ2-6 | TRBV7-9 | CASSLGRVRGANVLTF | TGTGCCAGCAGCTTAGGGAGGGTGCGAGGGGCCAACGTCCTGACTTTC
. | . | TRBJ1-6 | TRBV4-1 | CASSQERNSPLHF | TGCGCCAGCAGCCAAGAGCGGAATTCACCCCTCCACTTT
. | . | TRBJ1-1 | TRBV18 | CASSPGPNTEAFF | TGTGCCAGCTCACCGGGGCCGAACACTGAAGCTTTCTTT
TRBD1 | . | TRBJ1-1 | TRBV5-1 | CASSSTVQGANTEAFF | TGCGCCAGCAGCTCGACCGTACAGGGGGCCAACACTGAAGCTTTCTTT
. | once | TRBJ2-1 | TRBV7-6 | CASSAPTRTPTTGYRNNEQFF | TGTGCCAGCAGCGCCCCAACCCGTACCCCAACTACAGGGTATAGGAACAATGAGCAGTTCTTC